This is a list of T cell receptor beta chains from one sample in a study of TIL therapy for anti-PD-1-resistant metastatic lung cancer. The table came from immunoSEQ multiplex PCR; TCRdb's copy has only in-frame clones and leaves some out. The data hold under 65,000 clones, with 81% observed a single time. Sequenced here: blood, sampled at baseline. These TCRs come from a person aged 25-79 years with non-small cell lung cancer. CDR3s include the opening cysteine and the closing phenylalanine or tryptophan. Each record gives: clone size, V gene, D gene, J gene, CDR3 protein, CDR3 DNA. D genes are given only for firm matches. Clone size, where shown, is once, few, many, or a class for clones that have expanded.

>NA|TRBV5-1|TRBD1|TRBJ2-3
CASRRTGESIRNTDTQYF
TGCGCCAGCAGGCGTACAGGGGAATCGATCCGGAATACAGATACGCAGTATTTT
>NA|TRBV18|NA|TRBJ1-6
CASSPGDYNSPLHF
TGTGCCAGCTCACCGGGGGACTATAATTCACCCCTCCACTTT
>few|TRBV19|NA|TRBJ2-7
CASSSRSDSRGYF
TGTGCCAGTAGTTCCCGTTCAGACAGTCGTGGTTACTTC
>NA|TRBV24-1|NA|TRBJ2-5
CATSDMRVGEETQYF
TGTGCCACCAGTGATATGAGGGTAGGCGAAGAGACCCAGTACTTC
>NA|TRBV7-3|TRBD2|TRBJ2-3
CASSILAGGPRDTQYF
TGTGCCAGCAGCATTCTAGCGGGAGGCCCTCGGGATACGCAGTATTTT
>NA|TRBV5-1|NA|TRBJ2-1
CASSLGITPNNEQFF
TGCGCCAGCAGCTTGGGAATTACTCCAAACAATGAGCAGTTCTTC
>NA|TRBV3-1/TRBV3-2|NA|TRBJ1-2
CASSQEFNPPPGGYTF
TGTGCCAGCAGCCAAGAATTCAACCCCCCCCCGGGGGGCTACACCTTC
>NA|TRBV28|NA|TRBJ1-4
CASSLRDIVGEKLFF
TGTGCCAGCAGTTTGCGGGACATTGTAGGTGAAAAACTGTTTTTT
>NA|TRBV28|NA|TRBJ2-3
CASSPRWGSPIGTDTQYF
TGTGCCAGCAGTCCCCGTTGGGGCAGCCCCATAGGCACAGATACGCAGTATTTT
>few|TRBV6-5|TRBD2|TRBJ2-1
CATALAGGSYNEQFF
TGTGCCACCGCACTAGCGGGAGGATCCTACAATGAGCAGTTCTTC
>NA|TRBV5-6|NA|TRBJ2-3
CASSLGVSDTQYF
TGTGCCAGCAGCTTGGGTGTTTCTGATACGCAGTATTTT
>NA|TRBV4-2|NA|TRBJ2-1
CASSQDAVGTSNEQFF
TGTGCCAGCAGCCAAGATGCTGTGGGAACTTCCAATGAGCAGTTCTTC
>NA|TRBV5-1|NA|TRBJ1-3
CASSLDEIGNTIYF
TGCGCCAGCAGCTTGGACGAGATCGGAAACACCATATATTTT
>NA|TRBV9|NA|TRBJ2-3
CASSVGNWRGSTDTQYF
TGTGCCAGCAGCGTAGGGAATTGGCGGGGAAGCACAGATACGCAGTATTTT
>NA|TRBV7-3|NA|TRBJ1-2
CASSFDGLYGYTF
TGTGCCAGCAGCTTCGATGGGTTGTATGGCTACACCTTC
>NA|TRBV6-9|NA|TRBJ2-7
CASSFQSDREDEQYF
TGTGCCAGCAGTTTTCAAAGCGACAGGGAGGACGAGCAGTACTTC
>few|TRBV5-1|NA|TRBJ2-2
CASSPGDTGELFF
TGCGCCAGCAGCCCCGGGGACACCGGGGAGCTGTTTTTT
>NA|TRBV6-4|TRBD1|TRBJ1-5
CASSATGGQPQHF
TGTGCCAGCAGCGCGACAGGGGGGCAGCCCCAGCATTTT
>NA|TRBV9|NA|TRBJ2-5
CASIRRWQETQYF
TGTGCCAGCATAAGGCGTTGGCAAGAGACCCAGTACTTC
>NA|TRBV3-1/TRBV3-2|NA|TRBJ1-2
CASSQKGGRGYTF
TGTGCCAGCAGCCAAAAGGGGGGCCGGGGCTACACCTTC
>NA|TRBV14|NA|TRBJ1-6
CASSQAVGGSSPLHF
TGTGCCAGCAGCCAAGCGGTCGGAGGGAGTTCACCCCTCCACTTT
>NA|TRBV28|NA|TRBJ1-5
CASSLYGQPQHF
TGTGCCAGCAGTTTATATGGTCAGCCCCAGCATTTT
>few|TRBV5-4|NA|TRBJ2-6
CASSSGVTGVGANVLTF
TGTGCCAGCAGCAGCGGGGTGACAGGGGTTGGGGCCAACGTCCTGACTTTC
>NA|TRBV18|TRBD2|TRBJ2-7
CASSPPGLAGGTYEQYF
TGTGCCAGCTCCCCACCGGGACTAGCGGGGGGAACCTACGAGCAGTACTTC
>NA|TRBV5-1|TRBD2|TRBJ2-5
CASSSISSGRGEETQYF
TGCGCCAGCAGCTCGATATCTAGCGGGAGGGGGGAAGAGACCCAGTACTTC
>once|TRBV29-1|TRBD1|TRBJ1-5
CSATTGVGQPQHF
TGCAGCGCAACGACAGGGGTTGGGCAGCCCCAGCATTTT
>NA|TRBV11-1|NA|TRBJ1-3
CASSLALPSGSGNTIYF
TGTGCCAGCAGCTTAGCGCTGCCCAGCGGCTCTGGAAACACCATATATTTT
>NA|TRBV15|TRBD1|TRBJ1-1
CATSSPQGVRQAFF
TGTGCCACCAGCAGTCCCCAGGGGGTTAGGCAAGCTTTCTTT
>NA|TRBV6-5|NA|TRBJ2-7
CASSYSKYGNEQYF
TGTGCCAGCAGTTACTCGAAGTATGGTAACGAGCAGTACTTC
>NA|TRBV4-3|NA|TRBJ2-1
CASSLRDTGYNEQFF
TGCGCCAGCAGCCTCCGGGACACAGGATACAATGAGCAGTTCTTC
>NA|TRBV2|NA|TRBJ1-1
CASSEALEAFF
TGTGCCAGCAGTGAAGCGCTGGAAGCTTTCTTT
>once|TRBV6-6|TRBD1|TRBJ2-3
CASRPNTGGGADTQYF
TGTGCCAGCAGGCCTAACACAGGGGGCGGGGCAGATACGCAGTATTTT
>NA|TRBV19|NA|TRBJ2-7
CASSIGGTPTTEQYF
TGTGCCAGTAGTATAGGTGGGACCCCTACCACCGAGCAGTACTTC
>NA|TRBV10-3|NA|TRBJ1-5
CATSGDGNQPQHF
TGTGCCACCTCGGGTGACGGCAATCAGCCCCAGCATTTT
>NA|TRBV20-1|NA|TRBJ1-2
CSAGAFQGYTF
TGCAGTGCGGGGGCCTTCCAAGGCTACACCTTC
>NA|TRBV9|TRBD2|TRBJ2-1
CASSGSGSVHNEQFF
TGTGCCAGCAGCGGTAGCGGGAGTGTCCACAATGAGCAGTTCTTC
>NA|TRBV27|NA|TRBJ1-2
CASSQTGNYGYTF
TGTGCCAGCAGTCAAACGGGGAACTATGGCTACACCTTC
>NA|TRBV19|TRBD1|TRBJ1-6
CASSPGQINSPLHF
TGTGCCAGTAGTCCGGGACAGATTAATTCACCCCTCCACTTT
>NA|TRBV2|NA|TRBJ2-5
CASSPLQGRRQETQYF
TGTGCCAGCAGTCCCCTACAGGGGAGGAGGCAAGAGACCCAGTACTTC
>NA|TRBV7-3|NA|TRBJ2-1
CASSPLGGGAQNEQFF
TGTGCCAGCAGCCCCCTCGGTGGGGGGGCCCAGAATGAGCAGTTCTTC
>once|TRBV7-3|TRBD2|TRBJ2-3
CASSARLAGTDTQYF
TGTGCCAGCAGCGCGCGACTAGCGGGCACAGATACGCAGTATTTT
>NA|TRBV30|NA|TRBJ1-4
CAWSPSGLAEKLFF
TGTGCCTGGAGCCCCTCCGGACTGGCCGAAAAACTGTTTTTT
>NA|TRBV18|NA|TRBJ2-7
CASSPSDTYEQYF
TGTGCCAGCTCACCATCGGATACCTACGAGCAGTACTTC
>NA|TRBV11-2|NA|TRBJ1-2
CASSFGTSSYGYTF
TGTGCCAGCAGCTTCGGGACATCCAGCTATGGCTACACCTTC
>NA|TRBV5-6|NA|TRBJ2-7
CASSSRFYEQYF
TGTGCCAGCAGCTCCCGGTTTTACGAGCAGTACTTC
>NA|TRBV5-1|TRBD2|TRBJ2-3
CASSLGAGGADTQYF
TGCGCCAGCAGCTTGGGGGCGGGAGGAGCAGATACGCAGTATTTT
>few|TRBV27|TRBD2|TRBJ2-7
CASSFRLAGYEQYF
TGTGCCAGCAGTTTTCGGCTAGCGGGGTACGAGCAGTACTTC
>few|TRBV28|NA|TRBJ2-7
CASSPHTPYEQYF
TGTGCCAGCAGTCCCCACACCCCCTACGAGCAGTACTTC
>few|TRBV15|TRBD1|TRBJ1-1
CATSRQGANTEAFF
TGTGCCACCAGCAGACAGGGGGCGAACACTGAAGCTTTCTTT
>once|TRBV11-2|NA|TRBJ2-5
CASSMGLSSGAQYF
TGTGCCAGCAGCATGGGATTGTCCTCAGGGGCCCAGTACTTC
>NA|TRBV7-2|NA|TRBJ1-5
CASSLGGDQPQHF
TGTGCCAGCAGCTTAGGAGGGGATCAGCCCCAGCATTTT
>NA|TRBV7-8|NA|TRBJ2-3
CASSLAGIITDTQYF
TGTGCCAGCAGCTTAGCGGGAATCATCACAGATACGCAGTATTTT
>NA|TRBV28|NA|TRBJ2-1
CASSLEARVNEQFF
TGTGCCAGCAGTTTGGAGGCGAGGGTCAATGAGCAGTTCTTC
>NA|TRBV7-6|NA|TRBJ2-2
CASSLEDILTGELFF
TGTGCCAGCAGCTTAGAGGACATACTCACCGGGGAGCTGTTTTTT
>NA|TRBV30|NA|TRBJ1-3
CAWSAAGLSGNTIYF
TGTGCCTGGAGTGCTGCCGGGCTATCTGGAAACACCATATATTTT
>few|TRBV5-6|NA|TRBJ2-3
CASSFGHTQYF
TGTGCCAGCAGCTTTGGTCACACGCAGTATTTT
>once|TRBV9|TRBD2|TRBJ2-7
CASSPGTSGISGF
TGTGCCAGCAGCCCCGGGACTAGCGGGATCAGTGGGTTC